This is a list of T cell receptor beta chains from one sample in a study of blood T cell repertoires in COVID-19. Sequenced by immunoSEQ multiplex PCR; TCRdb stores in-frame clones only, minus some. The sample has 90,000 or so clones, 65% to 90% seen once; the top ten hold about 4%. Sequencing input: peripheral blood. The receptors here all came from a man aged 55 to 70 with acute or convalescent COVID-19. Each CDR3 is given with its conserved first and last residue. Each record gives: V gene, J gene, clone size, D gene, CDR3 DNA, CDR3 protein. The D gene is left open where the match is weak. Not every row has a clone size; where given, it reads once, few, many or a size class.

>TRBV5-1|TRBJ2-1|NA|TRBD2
TGCGCCAGCAGCCCCCCCGGGACTAACCTGGGCAATGAGCAGTTCTTC
CASSPPGTNLGNEQFF
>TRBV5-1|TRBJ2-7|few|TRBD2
TGCGCCAGCAGCCCGGGACTAACTTCCTACGAGCAGTACTTC
CASSPGLTSYEQYF
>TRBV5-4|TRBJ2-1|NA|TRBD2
TGTGCCAGCAGCTCAGCGGGACTCTACAATGAGCAGTTCTTC
CASSSAGLYNEQFF
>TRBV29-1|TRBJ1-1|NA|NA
TGCACCGCCCATTCAGGGTGGGACACTGAAGCTTTCTTT
CTAHSGWDTEAFF
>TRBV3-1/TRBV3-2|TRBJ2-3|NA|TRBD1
TGTGCCAGCAGCCAAGTAGGGACAGCCCGCACAGATACGCAGTATTTT
CASSQVGTARTDTQYF
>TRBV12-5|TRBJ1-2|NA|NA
TGTGCTAGTGGTTTGGAGGGGCAGCCGACCTATGGCTACACCTTC
CASGLEGQPTYGYTF
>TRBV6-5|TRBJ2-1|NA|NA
TGTGCCAGCAATCCAGGGAGGCTCCCCTACAATGAGCAGTTCTTC
CASNPGRLPYNEQFF
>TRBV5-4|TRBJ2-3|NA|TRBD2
TGTGCCAGCAGCAGGCGGACTAGCGGTAGCACAGATACGCAGTATTTT
CASSRRTSGSTDTQYF
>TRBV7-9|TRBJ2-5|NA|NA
TGTGCCAGCAGCTTCCTAGGACAGCAAGAGACCCAGTACTTC
CASSFLGQQETQYF
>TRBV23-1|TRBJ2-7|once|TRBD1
TGCGCCAGCAGTCGAGGAAAGACAGGGGTCTATTCCACCTACGAGCAGTACTTC
CASSRGKTGVYSTYEQYF
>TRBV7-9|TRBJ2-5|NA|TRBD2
TGTGCCAGCACCCCAGGTAGCGGGGAGACCCAGTACTTC
CASTPGSGETQYF
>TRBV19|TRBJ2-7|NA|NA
TGTGCCAGTAATAGTCAGGGGTCCTACGAGCAGTACTTC
CASNSQGSYEQYF
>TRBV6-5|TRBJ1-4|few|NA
TGTGCCAGCGGTCGAGTACGGGATGAAAAACTGTTTTTT
CASGRVRDEKLFF
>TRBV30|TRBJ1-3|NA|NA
TGTGCCTGGACAGTTATCTCTGGAAACACCATATATTTT
CAWTVISGNTIYF
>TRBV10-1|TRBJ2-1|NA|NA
TGCGCCAGCAGTGAGTCCCTAGCGAGGTCGCGAAAGGATGAGCAGTTCTTC
CASSESLARSRKDEQFF
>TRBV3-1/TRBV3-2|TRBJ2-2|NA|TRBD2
TGTGCCAGCAGCCAAGACCTAGCGGGAGGGCAGGGGGAGCTGTTTTTT
CASSQDLAGGQGELFF
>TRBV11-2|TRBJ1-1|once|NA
TGTGCCAGCAGCTTATACTCCGTCATGAACACTGAAGCTTTCTTT
CASSLYSVMNTEAFF
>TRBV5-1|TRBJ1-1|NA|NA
TGCGCCAGCAGCTTTATTCCAGGGAACACTGAAGCTTTCTTT
CASSFIPGNTEAFF
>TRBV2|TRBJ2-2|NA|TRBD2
TGTGCCAGCGGGGCACTTGCGGGAGCATACACCGGGGAGCTGTTTTTT
CASGALAGAYTGELFF
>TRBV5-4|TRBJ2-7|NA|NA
TGTGCCAGCAGCTTGGACCAGGGTATTGCCGAGCAGTACTTC
CASSLDQGIAEQYF
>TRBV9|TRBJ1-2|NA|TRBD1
TGTGCCAGCAGCGCACGGGACAGCCGGGCCTCTTATGGCTACACCTTC
CASSARDSRASYGYTF
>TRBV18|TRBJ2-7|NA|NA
TGTGCCAGCTCACCAATTTCCGCCCCGGGGGAGCAGTACTTC
CASSPISAPGEQYF
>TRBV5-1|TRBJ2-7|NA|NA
TGCGCCAGCAGCTCCACAGTAACCTCCTACGAGCAGTACTTC
CASSSTVTSYEQYF
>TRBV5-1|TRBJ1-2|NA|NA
TGCGCCAGCAGCTTGAAAATACCCGGGGATCTCTATGGCTACACCTTC
CASSLKIPGDLYGYTF
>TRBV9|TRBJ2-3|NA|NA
TGTGCCAGCAGCGTTTTGGCGGGGGCCACAGATACGCAGTATTTT
CASSVLAGATDTQYF
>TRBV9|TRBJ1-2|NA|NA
TGTGCCAGCAGCGTAGGTCAGGGCCATGGCTACACCTTC
CASSVGQGHGYTF
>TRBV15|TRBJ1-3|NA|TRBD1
TGTGCCACCAGCAGACCGGGACAGGGGAGAAACACCATATATTTT
CATSRPGQGRNTIYF
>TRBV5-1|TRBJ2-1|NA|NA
TGCGCCAGCAGCCTCCAAACGGGGGGCGGTGAGCAGTTCTTC
CASSLQTGGGEQFF
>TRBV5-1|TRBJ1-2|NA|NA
TGCGCCAGCAGCTTGTCGGCTCTGGGGGCCGGAGCGATGAACTATGGCTACACCTTC
CASSLSALGAGAMNYGYTF
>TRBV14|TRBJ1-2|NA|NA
TGTGCCAGCAGCCAAGAAGCTGGCGGGACCTCTAACTATGGCTACACCTTC
CASSQEAGGTSNYGYTF
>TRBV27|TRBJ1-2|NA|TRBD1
TGTGCCAGCAGTTTTGAAGGACAGGGCGGCTACACCTTC
CASSFEGQGGYTF
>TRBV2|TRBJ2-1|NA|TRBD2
TGTGCCAGCAGTGTCCTTGCGGGGGGCCGTGGTGAGCAGTTCTTC
CASSVLAGGRGEQFF
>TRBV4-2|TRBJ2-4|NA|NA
TGTGCCAGCAGCCAAGATAGGAGCGTGGGTAACATTCAGTACTTC
CASSQDRSVGNIQYF
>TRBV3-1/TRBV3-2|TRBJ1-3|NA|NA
TGTGCCAGCAGCCACAACAGGGGAAACACCATATATTTT
CASSHNRGNTIYF
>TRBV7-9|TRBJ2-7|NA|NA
TGTGCCAGCAGCTTACACGGACTCAGGGAGCAGTACTTC
CASSLHGLREQYF
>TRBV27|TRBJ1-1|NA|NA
TGTGCCAGCAGTTTATGGGCCATGAACACTGAAGCTTTCTTT
CASSLWAMNTEAFF
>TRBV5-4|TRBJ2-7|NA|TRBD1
TGTGCCAGCAGCTTGGACAGGGGTTACGAGCAGTACTTC
CASSLDRGYEQYF
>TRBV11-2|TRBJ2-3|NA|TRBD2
TGTGCCAGCAGCTTAGTCCCGCGGGGGGGCCAAGATACGCAGTATTTT
CASSLVPRGGQDTQYF
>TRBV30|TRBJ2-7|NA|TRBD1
TGTGCCTGGAATACCGGGACAGGGACCTACGAGCAGTACTTC
CAWNTGTGTYEQYF
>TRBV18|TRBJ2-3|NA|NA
TGTGCCAGCTCACCACGTCGGGACTCAGATACGCAGTATTTT
CASSPRRDSDTQYF
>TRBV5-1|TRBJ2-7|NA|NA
TGCGCCAGCAGCTTGCTCCCTGGGAGGGGGGAATACGAGCAGTACTTC
CASSLLPGRGEYEQYF
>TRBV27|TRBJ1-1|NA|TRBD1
TGTGCCAGCAGTTTTCGGACAGGGGGCGTCGCTTTCTTT
CASSFRTGGVAFF
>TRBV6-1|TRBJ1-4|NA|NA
TGTGCCAGCAGTGAAGCGCGATATTGGCCGGTGAGGGAAAAACTGTTTTTT
CASSEARYWPVREKLFF
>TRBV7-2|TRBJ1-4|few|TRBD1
TGTGCCAGCAGCACCGACCACAGGGGAACTAATGAAAAACTGTTTTTT
CASSTDHRGTNEKLFF